Presented here are 24 T cell receptor beta chains from one specimen sequenced in a study of graft-versus-host responses after intestinal transplantation. These receptors lack a known antigen. The table came from immunoSEQ multiplex PCR; TCRdb's copy has only in-frame clones and leaves some out. The sample has 140,000 or so clones; 85% to 95% are singletons. Material: unstimulated CD4+ T cells sorted from spleen or lymph node cells, obtained before intestinal transplant. All receptors derive from a human donor who received an intestinal transplant.

V and J are TRBV5-1 and TRBJ1-1; D ambiguous. Trimming left V 3 bases short and J 6 bases short, with 9 bases between. Per germline, CDR1 SGHRS and CDR2 YFSETQ. This CDR3 has 12 amino acids. CDR3 in amino acids: CASSSVNSEAFF. CDR3 in DNA: TGCGCCAGCAGCTCAGTAAACTCTGAAGCTTTCTTT.

The V gene is TRBV6-6, the J gene TRBJ2-2; no definite D call. The CDR3 is 14 amino acids. V lost 0 bases and J 6 bases, leaving 8 bases between the germline ends. CDR1 and CDR2 from the germline V gene are MNHNY and SVGAGI (reference sequence). CDR3 nucleotide sequence: TGTGCCAGCAGTTACTCATCCAGCGCCGGGGAGCTGTTTTTT. Its translation: CASSYSSSAGELFF.

This chain's CDR3 is CASSPPTGGKNEQFF. The CDR3 DNA follows: TGTGCCAGCAGCCCCCCGACAGGGGGAAAGAATGAGCAGTTCTTC. This chain connects TRBV28 to TRBJ2-1, with 9 bases matching TRBD1. CDR1 is MDHEN, CDR2 SYDVKM, per germline. The CDR3 consists of 15 residues. V was clipped by 6 bases and J by 7 bases; unmatched bases: 10.

CDR3 loop: CASSLAGGPYETQYF. The DNA of the CDR3 is TGTGCCAGCAGCTTGGCGGGAGGGCCGTATGAGACCCAGTACTTC. The chain couples TRBV5-6 to TRBJ2-5; TRBD2 matches 8 bases. Germline V gene data show CDR1 as SGHDT and CDR2 as YYEEEE. V was clipped by 0 bases and J by 5 bases; unmatched bases: 6. This CDR3 contains 15 residues. The full variable domain, rest sourced from reference TRBV5-6 and TRBJ2-5, is DAGVTQSPTHLIKTRGQQVTLRCSPKSGHDTVSWYQQALGQGPQFIFQYYEEEERQRGNFPDRFSGHQFPNYSSELNVNALLLGDSALYLCASSLAGGPYETQYFGPGTRLLVL.

The chain uses TRBV7-7 and TRBJ2-3, with 11 bases lining up with TRBD2. With 5 bases clipped from V and 0 bases from J, the junction kept 13 bases outside the gene matches. This CDR3 has 19 amino acids. Germline CDR1 and CDR2: SSHAT and FNYEAQ (reference sequence). The CDR3 sequence: CASSRLTSGSLSSTDTQYF. CDR3 nucleotides: TGTGCCAGCAGCCGCCTCACTAGCGGGAGCCTTTCTAGCACAGATACGCAGTATTTT.

This chain joins TRBV30 and TRBJ1-5, with 9 bases that match TRBD1. Germline V lookup: CDR1 GTSNPN, CDR2 SVGIG (reference sequence). The CDR3 consists of 14 residues. V shed 3 bases and J 4 bases; nucleotides not matched to a gene: 4. The DNA for the CDR3 is TGTGCCTGGAGGGGACAGGGTGGTAATCAGCCCCAGCATTTT. Translated: CAWRGQGGNQPQHF.

The V and J genes are TRBV6-1 and TRBJ2-7; 11 nucleotides match TRBD2. Germline V CDR1 and CDR2: MNHNS, SASEGT. The CDR3 sequence is 15 residues long. Germline trimming cut 5 bases from V and 6 bases from J; bases unmatched to any gene: 9. The CDR3 DNA sequence: TGTGCCAGCAGTCCAGCGTTAGCGGGAGGGGCCGAGCAGTACTTC. Its protein product is CASSPALAGGAEQYF.

The chain has TRBV6-6 and TRBJ2-7; possibly TRBD1 or TRBD2 for D (5 bases each). CDR1 and CDR2 from the germline V gene are MNHNY and SVGAGI (reference sequence). With 1 base removed from V and 4 bases from J, the gap between germline ends came to 11 bases. The length of the CDR3 is 14 residues. The chain's CDR3 is CASSYFQGGYEQYF. The CDR3 coding sequence is TGTGCCAGCAGTTACTTCCAGGGCGGGTACGAGCAGTACTTC.

The chain uses TRBV5-1 and TRBJ2-7; possibly TRBD2 for D (6 bases). Germline V gives CDR1 SGHRS, CDR2 YFSETQ. V gave up 4 bases and J gave up 5 bases, with 13 bases separating them. This CDR3 has 13 amino acids. The CDR3 loop reads CASSGGLANEQYF. The CDR3 coding sequence is TGCGCCAGCAGCGGGGGACTGGCGAACGAGCAGTACTTC.

The chain links TRBV10-3 to TRBJ2-1, with D perhaps given as TRBD1 or TRBD2 (6 bases each). The germline V gene has CDR1 ENHRY and CDR2 SYGVKD. The V end lost 6 bases, the J end lost 8 bases, and 23 bases lay between the germline ends. The CDR3 has 16 amino acids. The CDR3 DNA follows: TGTGCCATCAGCCCGAGGGGGGCGGGTACCGGGGATGAGCAGTTCTTC. It specifies CAISPRGAGTGDEQFF.

The V gene is TRBV9, the J gene TRBJ1-6; 7 bases line up with TRBD1. J lost 9 bases, V lost 0 bases, and 6 bases had no gene match. CDR3 size: 15 residues. Germline lookup yields CDR1 SGDLS and CDR2 YYNGEE. The CDR3 nucleotides read TGTGCCAGCAGCGTAGGCAGAGGGGGCGGTTCACCCCTCCACTTT. This sequence encodes CASSVGRGGGSPLHF. Looking up the rest from reference TRBV9 and TRBJ1-6 gives the full variable domain: DSGVTQTPKHLITATGQRVTLRCSPRSGDLSVYWYQQSLDQGLQFLIQYYNGEERAKGNILERFSAQQFPDLHSELNLSSLELGDSALYFCASSVGRGGGSPLHFGNGTRLTVT.

The chain recombines TRBV19 with TRBJ2-7, with 9 bases that match TRBD2. Unmatched junction bases numbered 8, after V lost 9 bases and J lost 2 bases. The CDR3 is 14 residues long. CDR1 and CDR2 (germline): LNHDA, SQIVND (reference sequence). CDR3 DNA: TGTGCCAGCCGAACAGTAGCGGGAGCCTACGAGCAGTACTTC. Encoded protein: CASRTVAGAYEQYF.

The rearrangement uses TRBV4-2 and TRBJ2-7, with 7 bases that match TRBD1. V shed 2 bases, J shed 0 bases, and the junction held 7 bases outside the gene matches. CDR1 and CDR2 (germline): LGHNA, YNFKEQ. The CDR3 has 16 amino acids. CDR3 protein: CASSQFDRDSSYEQYF. In DNA form, the CDR3 reads TGTGCCAGCAGCCAATTCGACAGGGATAGCTCCTACGAGCAGTACTTC.

This rearrangement joins TRBV6-5 to TRBJ2-3; the match to TRBD1 covers 8 bases. After removal of 8 bases from V and 4 bases from J, the junction contained 8 bases not matched to a gene. Germline CDR1 is MNHEY and CDR2 is SVGAGI. This CDR3 contains 14 residues. For the CDR3, the DNA is TGTGCCAGCCTTGGGCCAGGGGGCGCAGATACGCAGTATTTT. Protein product: CASLGPGGADTQYF.

The chain couples TRBV6-1 to TRBJ1-1; no reliable D call. The CDR3 is made up of 13 amino acids. The V gene's germline CDR1 is MNHNS and CDR2 SASEGT. Deletions cut 8 bases from V and 3 bases from J, with 13 bases between. CDR3 in amino acids: CASGPPWDTEAFF. The CDR3, as DNA: TGTGCCAGCGGGCCCCCCTGGGACACTGAAGCTTTCTTT.

This chain connects TRBV30 to TRBJ1-4, with no clear D. Trimming removed 2 bases from V and 7 bases from J, with 11 bases in between. The CDR3 totals 13 residues. Germline values: CDR1 GTSNPN, CDR2 SVGIG (reference sequence). CDR3 DNA: TGTGCCTGGAGTCAGGAGTGGTCTGAAAAACTGTTTTTT. This gives the protein CAWSQEWSEKLFF.

This clone was recorded a few times. The chain uses TRBV6-5 and TRBJ1-4; 8 bases align to TRBD1. This CDR3 comprises 15 residues. Germline CDR1 MNHEY, CDR2 SVGAGI. After removal of 2 bases from V and 8 bases from J, the junction contained 7 bases not matched to a gene. CDR3 nucleotide sequence: TGTGCCAGCAGTTACCGGACAGGGATGGTGGAAAAACTGTTTTTT. Residues: CASSYRTGMVEKLFF.

The rearrangement uses TRBV2 and TRBJ1-1; D remains unclear. Deletions cut 3 bases from V and 4 bases from J, with 9 bases between. CDR3 length equals 13 residues. Germline loops: CDR1 SNHLY, CDR2 FYNNEI. The CDR3 nucleotides are TGTGCCAGCAGTGATGGGGTGGGCACTGAAGCTTTCTTT. This codes for CASSDGVGTEAFF.

The gene calls are TRBV7-7 and TRBJ2-2; D possibly matches TRBD1 or TRBD2 (6 bases each). This CDR3 is built from 15 residues. CDR1 and CDR2 (germline): SSHAT, FNYEAQ (reference sequence). Trimming cost V 6 bases and J 0 bases, with 11 bases left between them. CDR3 in DNA: TGTGCCAGCAGGGCAGGGGAGGCGAACACCGGGGAGCTGTTTTTT. Its translation: CASRAGEANTGELFF.

Concerning this clone: This same CDR3 is encoded by further DNA sequences in the sample. CDR3 loop: CASSLGNSPLHF. The CDR3 nucleotides are TGTGCCAGCAGTTTGGGGAACTCACCCCTCCACTTT. V gene TRBV28 combines with J gene TRBJ1-6; unclear D gene. CDR1 and CDR2 from the germline V gene are MDHEN and SYDVKM. The CDR3 is made up of 12 amino acids. With 3 bases removed from V and 10 bases from J, the gap between germline ends came to 7 bases.

This chain links TRBV2 with TRBJ2-7; 15 nucleotides match TRBD2. Germline CDR1 SNHLY, CDR2 FYNNEI. J gave up 7 bases and V 9 bases, and 1 base lay outside the gene matches. The CDR3 is 12 amino acids. The CDR3 region has the DNA TGTGCCAGAGGGACTAGCGGGAGGGAGCAGTACTTC. Translated, it gives CARGTSGREQYF.

The CDR3 protein is CASSLARGWYEQYF. The CDR3 DNA sequence: TGTGCCAGCAGTTTAGCCAGGGGGTGGTACGAGCAGTACTTC. The chain has TRBV28 and TRBJ2-7; 7 bases match TRBD1. The CDR3 length is 14 residues. Germline V gene lookup returns CDR1 MDHEN and CDR2 SYDVKM. With V trimmed by 2 bases and J by 4 bases, 5 bases remained unmatched.

The chain couples TRBV6-5 to TRBJ1-2; no reliable D call. V lost 5 bases and J 8 bases, leaving 12 bases between the germline ends. The CDR3 runs 12 residues. In germline, CDR1 is MNHEY, CDR2 SVGAGI. CDR3 region: CASSPRIGGYTF. The CDR3 region has the DNA TGTGCCAGCAGTCCTCGAATCGGGGGCTACACCTTC.

V usage is TRBV10-3 and J usage is TRBJ2-7; a weak D match, TRBD2 (5 bases). The V and J ends lost 6 bases and 3 bases respectively, with 21 bases between them. Germline loops: CDR1 ENHRY, CDR2 SYGVKD. The CDR3 covers 16 residues. The CDR3 reads CAISLTTREGLYEQYF. Here the CDR3 DNA reads TGTGCCATCAGCCTTACTACCCGGGAAGGCCTCTACGAGCAGTACTTC.